This TCR beta chain was profiled in a study of blood T cell repertoires in COVID-19. Across the study: Whether acute or convalescent, the COVID-19 samples came from the United States, Italy and Spain. The analysed material was cDNA or gDNA that came from T cells, B-cell-depleted T cells, or PBMCs.

This clone has just a few counts. In the study's own analysis: Amplification with reference gene primers provided the estimates of nucleated cell counts. Profiled with immunoSEQ multiplex PCR; TCRdb holds only in-frame clones, not every one. That table furnishes V, J and clone size, whereas the DNA furnished D and trimming. The sample lists roughly 84,000 clones; 80% were seen once. Trimming shortened V by 2 bases and J by 2 bases, and 13 bases separated the two germline ends. Germline V CDR1 and CDR2: LNHNV, YYDKDF (reference sequence). There are 16 residues in the CDR3. This rearrangement joins TRBV15 to TRBJ1-5, with a weak D call TRBD1 (5 bases). The sample comprised peripheral blood. The receptor comes from a woman between 35 and 50 years old with active or convalescent COVID-19. The CDR3 sequence is CATSRPQGTGNQPQHF. The CDR3 DNA reads TGTGCCACCAGCAGACCGCAGGGAACCGGCAATCAGCCCCAGCATTTT. Complete variable domain (other parts from reference TRBV15 and TRBJ1-5): DAMVIQNPRYQVTQFGKPVTLSCSQTLNHNVMYWYQQKSSQAPKLLFHYYDKDFNNEADTPDNFQSRRPNTSFCFLDIRSPGLGDTAMYLCATSRPQGTGNQPQHFGDGTRLSIL.